The source of this T cell receptor beta chain is a study of cytomegalovirus exposure and HLA in healthy donors. Study at large: As an earlier analysis found, about 190 million T cells yielded 90 million to 140 million unique TCR beta sequences. HLA-typed donors were the source of tens of millions of unique TCRs held in an early data release.

Overall study findings and caveats: In a later analysis, parvovirus B19, influenza, CMV and Epstein-Barr virus appeared linked to several top co-occurrence clusters.

Each donor's status was that of a healthy bone marrow donor. From germline, CDR1 is SGHAT and CDR2 FQNNGV. This CDR3 has 14 residues. J was trimmed by 3 bases and V by 5 bases; bases with no gene match: 6. Researchers ran the PCR with 60 Vbeta and 13 Jbeta primers. Using immunoSEQ multiplex PCR, the repertoire was profiled, and TCRdb retains in-frame clones only, with some absent. The data show roughly 140,000 clones, roughly 87% seen once. The table lists this clone with a few counts. Its antigen remains unknown. The sample comprised PBMCs. The genes are TRBV11-2 and TRBJ2-7, with 8 bases fitting TRBD1. The clonotype was recovered from a man aged 30 to 39 in good health and CMV-seropositive. The CDR3 here is CASSRGQGVYEQYF. CDR3 sequence (DNA): TGTGCCAGCAGCCGAGGACAGGGCGTCTACGAGCAGTACTTC.